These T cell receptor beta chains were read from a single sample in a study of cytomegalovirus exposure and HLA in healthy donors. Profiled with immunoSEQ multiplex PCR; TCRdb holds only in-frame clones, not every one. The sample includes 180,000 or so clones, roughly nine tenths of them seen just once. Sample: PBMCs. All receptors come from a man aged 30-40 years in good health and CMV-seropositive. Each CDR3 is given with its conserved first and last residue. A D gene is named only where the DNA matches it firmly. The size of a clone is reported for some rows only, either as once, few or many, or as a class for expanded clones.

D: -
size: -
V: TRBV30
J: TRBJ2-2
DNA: TGTGCCGGAAAAAACACCGGGGAGCTGTTTTTT
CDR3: CAGKNTGELFF

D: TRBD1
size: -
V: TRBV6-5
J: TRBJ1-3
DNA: TGTGCCAGCAGTTCCCTGACAGGGTACGGAAACACCATATATTTT
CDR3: CASSSLTGYGNTIYF

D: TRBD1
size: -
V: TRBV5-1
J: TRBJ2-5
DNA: TGCGCCAGCAGCCAGTGGACAGGACAAGAGACCCAGTACTTC
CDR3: CASSQWTGQETQYF

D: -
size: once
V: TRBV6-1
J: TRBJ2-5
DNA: TGTGCCAGCCAGGGTTACTCCCAAGAGACCCAGTACTTC
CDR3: CASQGYSQETQYF

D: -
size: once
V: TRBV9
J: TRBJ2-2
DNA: TGTGCCAGCAGCGCGGACCTGGGCGGGGAGCTGTTTTTT
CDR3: CASSADLGGELFF

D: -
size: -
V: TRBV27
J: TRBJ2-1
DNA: TGTGCCAGCAGTTTAGACAAGGGCTCCTACAATGAGCAGTTCTTC
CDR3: CASSLDKGSYNEQFF

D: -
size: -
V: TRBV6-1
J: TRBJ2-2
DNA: TGTGCCAGCAGTGATCCCAGGATCCTAAACACCGGGGAGCTGTTTTTT
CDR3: CASSDPRILNTGELFF

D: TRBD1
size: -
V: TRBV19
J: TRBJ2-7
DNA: TGTGCCAGTAGTGTCCGGGACAGCACCTACGAGCAGTACTTC
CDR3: CASSVRDSTYEQYF

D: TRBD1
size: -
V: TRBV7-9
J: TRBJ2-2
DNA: TGTGCCAGCAGCCTGGGACAGGGGGCCGGGGAGCTGTTTTTT
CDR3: CASSLGQGAGELFF

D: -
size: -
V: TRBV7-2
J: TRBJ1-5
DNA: TGTGCCACGTCGGAGAGGGCGGTTCAGCCCCAGCATTTT
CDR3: CATSERAVQPQHF

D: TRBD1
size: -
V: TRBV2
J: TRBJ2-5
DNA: TGTGCCAGCAGACCTCGACAGGGGGGTCGGCAAGAGACCCAGTACTTC
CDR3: CASRPRQGGRQETQYF

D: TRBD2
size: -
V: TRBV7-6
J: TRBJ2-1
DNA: TGTGCCAGCAGCTTACGAGCGGGAGGTGGCAATGAGCAGTTCTTC
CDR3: CASSLRAGGGNEQFF

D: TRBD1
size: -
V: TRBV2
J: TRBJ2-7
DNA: TGTGCCAGCAGCGGGACAGGGGACTACGAGCAGTACTTC
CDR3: CASSGTGDYEQYF

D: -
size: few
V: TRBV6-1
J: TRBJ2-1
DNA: TGTGCCAGCAGTGTTTGGGAGGATGAGCAGTTCTTC
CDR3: CASSVWEDEQFF

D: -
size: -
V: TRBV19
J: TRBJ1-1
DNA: TGTGCCAGTAGCCTGAACGCCTGGAACACTGAAGCTTTCTTT
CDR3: CASSLNAWNTEAFF

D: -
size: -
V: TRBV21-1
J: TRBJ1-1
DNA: TGTGCCAGCAGCAAAGTGGGTTTCTTT
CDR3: CASSKVGFF

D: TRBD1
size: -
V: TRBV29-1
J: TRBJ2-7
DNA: TGCAGCGTTGTGCCAGGGGGCGGCGAGCAGTACTTC
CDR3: CSVVPGGGEQYF

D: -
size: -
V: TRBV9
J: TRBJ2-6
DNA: TGTGCCAGCAGCGTATATGCAGAGGTCTCTGGGGCCAACGTCCTGACTTTC
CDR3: CASSVYAEVSGANVLTF

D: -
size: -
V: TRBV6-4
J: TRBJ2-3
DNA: TGTGCCAGCAGTGACCATGGGGCCCTCACAGATACGCAGTATTTT
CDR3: CASSDHGALTDTQYF

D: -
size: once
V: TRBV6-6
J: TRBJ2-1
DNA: TGTGCCAGCAGTTACTCGAGGCGGGATGGAGACAATGAGCAGTTCTTC
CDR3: CASSYSRRDGDNEQFF

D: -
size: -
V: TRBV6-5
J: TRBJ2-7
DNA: TGTGCCAGCAGTGCGAAGGGTGGCAGGGCTAACGAGCAGTACTTC
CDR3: CASSAKGGRANEQYF

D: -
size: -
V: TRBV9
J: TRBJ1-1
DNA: TGTGCCAGCAGCGTAGGGCAGGGGATCATGAACACTGAAGCTTTCTTT
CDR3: CASSVGQGIMNTEAFF

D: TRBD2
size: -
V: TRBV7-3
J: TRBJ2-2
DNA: TGTGCCAGCAGCAAGGGACTAGCGGGAAACACCGGGGAGCTGTTTTTT
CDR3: CASSKGLAGNTGELFF

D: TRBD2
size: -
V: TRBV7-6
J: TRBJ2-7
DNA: TGTGCCAGCAGTTTATCAGACGGGAGGCGGGAGCAGTACTTC
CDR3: CASSLSDGRREQYF